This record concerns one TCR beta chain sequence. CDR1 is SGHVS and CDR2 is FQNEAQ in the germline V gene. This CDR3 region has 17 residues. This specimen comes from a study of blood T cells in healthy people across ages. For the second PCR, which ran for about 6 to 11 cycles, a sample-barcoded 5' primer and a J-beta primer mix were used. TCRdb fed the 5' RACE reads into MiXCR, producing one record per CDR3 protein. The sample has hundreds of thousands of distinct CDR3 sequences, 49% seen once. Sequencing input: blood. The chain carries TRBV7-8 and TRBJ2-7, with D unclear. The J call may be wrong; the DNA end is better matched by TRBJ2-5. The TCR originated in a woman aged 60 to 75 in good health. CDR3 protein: CASSGRTRNSPQETQYF. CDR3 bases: TGTGCCAGCAGCGGACGGACGCGCAATAGCCCCCAGGAGACCCAGTACTTC.